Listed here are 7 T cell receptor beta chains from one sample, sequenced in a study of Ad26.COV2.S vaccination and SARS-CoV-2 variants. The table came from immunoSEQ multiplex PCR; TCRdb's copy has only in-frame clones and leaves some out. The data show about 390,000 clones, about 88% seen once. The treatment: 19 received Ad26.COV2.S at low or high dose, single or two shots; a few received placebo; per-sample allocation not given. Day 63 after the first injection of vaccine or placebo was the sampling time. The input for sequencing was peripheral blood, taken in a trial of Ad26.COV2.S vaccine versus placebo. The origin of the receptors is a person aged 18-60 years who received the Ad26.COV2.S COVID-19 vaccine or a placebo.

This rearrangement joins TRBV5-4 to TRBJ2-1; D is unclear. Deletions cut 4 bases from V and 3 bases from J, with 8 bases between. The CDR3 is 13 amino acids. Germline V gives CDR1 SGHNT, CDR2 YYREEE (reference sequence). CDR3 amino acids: CASSPRGYNEQFF. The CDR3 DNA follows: TGTGCCAGCAGCCCCCGCGGCTACAATGAGCAGTTCTTC.

The CDR3 bases are TGTGCCAGCAGTGAAGAGGCCTTTGGGTTTAGGGCCCCCGGGGAGCTGTTTTTT. Its translation is CASSEEAFGFRAPGELFF. This sequence joins TRBV6-1 and TRBJ2-2; D gene ambiguous. V lost 1 base and J 6 bases, leaving 21 bases between the germline ends. CDR3 length: 18 amino acids. Germline CDR1 MNHNS, CDR2 SASEGT.

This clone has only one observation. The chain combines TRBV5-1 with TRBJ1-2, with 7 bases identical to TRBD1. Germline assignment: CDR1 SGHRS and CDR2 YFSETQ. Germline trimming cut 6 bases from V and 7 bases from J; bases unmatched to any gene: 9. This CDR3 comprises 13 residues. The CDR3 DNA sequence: TGCGCCAGCAACACAGGGGACTCCCTTGGCTACACCTTC. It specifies CASNTGDSLGYTF.

CDR3 region: CASSIGVFQRGRNTDTQYF. CDR3 sequence (DNA): TGTGCCAGTAGTATAGGAGTCTTCCAGCGGGGGCGAAACACAGATACGCAGTATTTT. V and J are TRBV19 and TRBJ2-3; 8 bases are a match to TRBD2. The V and J ends lost 1 base and 2 bases, in that order; junction bases with no gene match: 14. Germline lookup yields CDR1 LNHDA and CDR2 SQIVND (reference sequence). The CDR3 length is 19 residues. Full variable domain (rest looked up from reference TRBV19 and TRBJ2-3): DGGITQSPKYLFRKEGQNVTLSCEQNLNHDAMYWYRQDPGQGLRLIYYSQIVNDFQKGDIAEGYSVSREKKESFPLTVTSAQKNPTAFYLCASSIGVFQRGRNTDTQYFGPGTRLTVL.

The CDR3 DNA follows: TGTGCCAGCAGTTTAAGAGGGGTCCACCAGCCCCAGCATTTT. Protein: CASSLRGVHQPQHF. The V call is TRBV27, the J call TRBJ1-5, with D perhaps matching TRBD1 (5 bases). CDR3 length: 14 amino acids. Germline lookup yields CDR1 MNHEY and CDR2 SMNVEV (reference sequence). V gave up 2 bases and J gave up 7 bases, with 12 bases separating them.

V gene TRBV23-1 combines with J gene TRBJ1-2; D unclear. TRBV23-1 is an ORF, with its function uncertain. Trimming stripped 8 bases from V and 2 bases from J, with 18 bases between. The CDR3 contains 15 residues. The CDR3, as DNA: TGCGCCAGCGGCCCCCTCGGGGTAATGAACTATGGCTACACCTTC. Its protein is CASGPLGVMNYGYTF.

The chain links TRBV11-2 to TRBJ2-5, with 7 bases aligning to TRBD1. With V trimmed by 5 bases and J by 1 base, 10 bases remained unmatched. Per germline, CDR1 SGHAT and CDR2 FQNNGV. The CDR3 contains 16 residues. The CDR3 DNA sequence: TGTGCCAGCAGCGGACCCTCGGGACAGTTCCAAGAGACCCAGTACTTC. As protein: CASSGPSGQFQETQYF. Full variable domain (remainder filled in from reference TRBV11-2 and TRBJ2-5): EAGVAQSPRYKIIEKRQSVAFWCNPISGHATLYWYQQILGQGPKLLIQFQNNGVVDDSQLPKDRFSAERLKGVDSTLKIQPAKLEDSAVYLCASSGPSGQFQETQYFGPGTRLLVL.